Listed below are T cell receptor beta chains from one sample, sequenced in a study of T cell changes during pregnancy in multiple sclerosis. Produced via immunoSEQ multiplex PCR; TCRdb's table is partial and in-frame only. This table has more than 80,000 clones, around 93% appearing once. This specimen was PBMCs, taken in the first trimester of pregnancy. Receptors were obtained from a female donor in good health, serving as a control in a pregnancy study. Some clones in this sample may be carry-over from other donors' samples. Both conserved end residues are part of each CDR3. A D gene is named only where the DNA matches it firmly. Not every row has a clone size; where given, it reads once, few, many or a size class.

d_call	v_call	clone_size	j_call	cdr3_nt	cdr3_aa
-	TRBV4-3	once	TRBJ2-7	TGCGCCAGCAGCACCGGGTTGGACTCCTACGAGCAGTACTTC	CASSTGLDSYEQYF
-	TRBV9	-	TRBJ2-1	TGTGCCAGCAGCTCTCAAAGGGGCTCCAACAATGAGCAGTTCTTC	CASSSQRGSNNEQFF
TRBD2	TRBV27	-	TRBJ2-7	TGTGCCAGCAGTTTATCGGCGGGGGACTCCTACGAGCAGTACTTC	CASSLSAGDSYEQYF
-	TRBV28	-	TRBJ2-1	TGTGCCAGCAGTTTGCGCCTTAACAATGAGCAGTTCTTC	CASSLRLNNEQFF
TRBD2	TRBV7-8	-	TRBJ2-7	TGTGCCAGCAGCTTAGTCTTCCCAGCGGGGGAGCAGTACTTC	CASSLVFPAGEQYF
-	TRBV29-1	-	TRBJ2-7	TGCAGCGTTGAAGGGCGGCCCTACGAGCAGTACTTC	CSVEGRPYEQYF
-	TRBV7-9	-	TRBJ2-7	TGTGCCAGCAGCTTAATGGCAGGGTCCTACGAGCAGTACTTC	CASSLMAGSYEQYF
TRBD2	TRBV18	-	TRBJ2-1	TGTGCCAGCTCACCACCCCCGACTAGCGGGGATGGTGAGCAGTTCTTC	CASSPPPTSGDGEQFF
-	TRBV10-2	once	TRBJ1-5	TGCGCCAGCAGTGAGGATAGCCTCTATAGCAATCAGCCCCAGCATTTT	CASSEDSLYSNQPQHF
TRBD2	TRBV5-6	-	TRBJ2-1	TGTGCCAGCAGCCCCCGTAGCGGGGCCTACAATGAGCAGTTCTTC	CASSPRSGAYNEQFF
-	TRBV19	-	TRBJ1-5	TGTGCCAGTAGTCCGCAGGATGATAGCAATCAGCCCCAGCATTTT	CASSPQDDSNQPQHF